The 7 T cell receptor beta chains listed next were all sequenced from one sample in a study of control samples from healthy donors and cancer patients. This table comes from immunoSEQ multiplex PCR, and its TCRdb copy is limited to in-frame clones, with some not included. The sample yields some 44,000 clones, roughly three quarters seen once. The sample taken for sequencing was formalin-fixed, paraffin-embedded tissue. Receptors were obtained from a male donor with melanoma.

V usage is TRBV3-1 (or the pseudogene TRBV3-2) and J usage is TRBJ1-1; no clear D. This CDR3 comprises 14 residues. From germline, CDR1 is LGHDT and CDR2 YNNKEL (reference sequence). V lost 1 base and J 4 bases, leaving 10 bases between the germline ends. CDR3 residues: CASSQVSGSTEAFF. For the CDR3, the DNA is TGTGCCAGCAGCCAAGTCTCCGGGAGCACTGAAGCTTTCTTT.

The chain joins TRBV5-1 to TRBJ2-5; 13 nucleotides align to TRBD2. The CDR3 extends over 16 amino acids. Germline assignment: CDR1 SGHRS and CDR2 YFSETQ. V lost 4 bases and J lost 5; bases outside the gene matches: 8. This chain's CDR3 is CASSGTSGTVGETQYF. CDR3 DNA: TGCGCCAGCAGCGGGACTAGCGGGACGGTAGGGGAGACCCAGTACTTC.

The CDR3 protein is CASSQTTSGYEQYF. The CDR3 DNA follows: TGTGCCAGCAGCCAAACGACTAGCGGGTACGAGCAGTACTTC. The chain recombines TRBV9 with TRBJ2-7, with 10 positions matching TRBD2. The V segment lost 4 bases and the J segment 4 bases; nucleotides outside the gene matches: 5. Germline values: CDR1 SGDLS, CDR2 YYNGEE. The CDR3 is made up of 14 amino acids.

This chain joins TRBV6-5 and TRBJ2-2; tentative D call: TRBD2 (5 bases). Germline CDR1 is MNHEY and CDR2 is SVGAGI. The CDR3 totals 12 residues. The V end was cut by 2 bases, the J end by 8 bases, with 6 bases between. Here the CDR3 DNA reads TGTGCCAGCAGTTACAGAGGGGGGGAGCTGTTTTTT. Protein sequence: CASSYRGGELFF.

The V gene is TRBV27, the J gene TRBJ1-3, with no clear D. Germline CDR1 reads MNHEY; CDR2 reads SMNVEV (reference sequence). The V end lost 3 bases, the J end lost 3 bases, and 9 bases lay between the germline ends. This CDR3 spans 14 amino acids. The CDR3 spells CASSFKFFGNTIYF. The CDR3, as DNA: TGTGCCAGCAGTTTTAAGTTCTTTGGAAACACCATATATTTT.

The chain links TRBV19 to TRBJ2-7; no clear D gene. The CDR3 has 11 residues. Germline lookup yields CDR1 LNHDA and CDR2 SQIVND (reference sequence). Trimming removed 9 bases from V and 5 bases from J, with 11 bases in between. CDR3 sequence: CASAYKNEQYF. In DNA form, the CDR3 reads TGTGCCAGCGCCTACAAGAACGAGCAGTACTTC.

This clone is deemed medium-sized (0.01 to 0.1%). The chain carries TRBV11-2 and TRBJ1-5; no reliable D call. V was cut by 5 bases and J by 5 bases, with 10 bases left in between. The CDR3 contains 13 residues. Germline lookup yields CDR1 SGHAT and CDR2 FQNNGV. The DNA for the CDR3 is TGTGCCAGCAGCCCAGCTATTGATCAGCCCCAGCATTTT. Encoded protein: CASSPAIDQPQHF.